A selection of T cell receptor beta chains follows, all from one sample in a study of cytomegalovirus exposure and HLA in healthy donors. Produced via immunoSEQ multiplex PCR; TCRdb's table is partial and in-frame only. This table has 180,000 or so clones, 75% to 85% appearing once. Sequences were obtained from PBMCs. These receptors were obtained from a woman between 18 and 29 years old in good health and CMV-seropositive. Each CDR3 is given with its conserved first and last residue. The D gene is left open where the match is weak. Expanded clones are given a class, and other clones once, few, many or no size at all.

J gene	D gene	clone size	V gene	CDR3 DNA	CDR3 protein
TRBJ1-2	-	-	TRBV5-1	TGCGCCAGCAGCTTGGGTGCAGCACAGACCCTAGGCTACACCTTC	CASSLGAAQTLGYTF
TRBJ2-5	-	-	TRBV4-3	TGCGCCAGCAGCCAAAATCCGGGTCAAAGGGAGGAGACCCAGTACTTC	CASSQNPGQREETQYF
TRBJ2-3	TRBD1	-	TRBV6-6	TGTGCCAGCAGTTACAGGACAGGGGGGGCAGATACGCAGTATTTT	CASSYRTGGADTQYF
TRBJ2-5	-	-	TRBV5-6	TGTGCCAGCAGATCGAGGCAGGCCCTGGGGGGTAACCAAGAGACCCAGTACTTC	CASRSRQALGGNQETQYF
TRBJ2-5	-	once	TRBV5-4	TGTGCCAGCAGCTTGGTGACAGCCCAAGAGACCCAGTACTTC	CASSLVTAQETQYF
TRBJ2-7	-	once	TRBV5-1	TGCGCCAGCAGCGGAGGTTACGAGCAGTACTTC	CASSGGYEQYF
TRBJ2-7	-	-	TRBV7-8	TGTGCCAGCAGCTTAGACCCGGGACACGAATACGAGCAGTACTTC	CASSLDPGHEYEQYF
TRBJ2-1	-	-	TRBV27	TGTGCCAGCAGTTCGACTACGGGGGTGGGTGAGCAGTTCTTC	CASSSTTGVGEQFF
TRBJ1-5	-	medium-sized	TRBV7-2	TGTGCCAGCAGCTTCGGGATAGGGCTGTGGGGTAGCAATCAGCCCCAGCATTTT	CASSFGIGLWGSNQPQHF
TRBJ1-5	-	-	TRBV6-6	TGTGCCAGCAGGAATTCGGGGACTAATCAGCCCCAGCATTTT	CASRNSGTNQPQHF
TRBJ2-7	-	-	TRBV20-1	TGCAGTGCTAAACAAGACTACGAGCAGTACTTC	CSAKQDYEQYF
TRBJ1-4	TRBD1	-	TRBV2	TGTGCCAGCAGTCCGGGACAGCCTAATGAAAAACTGTTTTTT	CASSPGQPNEKLFF